This T cell receptor (beta chain) was identified in a study of cytomegalovirus exposure and HLA in healthy donors. Study information: The approximately 130 validation repertoires and the 666 first-cohort repertoires shared a platform, a later analysis reported. Notes on the study in general: Three CMV-associated chains were confirmed in vitro to be specific for CMV antigens.

From germline, CDR1 is MNHEY and CDR2 SVGAGI. The CDR3 consists of 15 residues. After removal of 4 bases from V and 0 bases from J, the junction contained 1 base not matched to a gene. As regards this clone: The antigen remains undetermined.

TCRdb's copy holds only in-frame clones and misses some; the assay was immunoSEQ multiplex PCR. This table has about 64,000 clones, about 90% appearing once. This clonotype was sampled from a woman aged 18-29 years in good health and CMV-seronegative. What was sequenced was PBMCs. This sequence joins TRBV6-5 and TRBJ2-3, with 10 bases aligning to TRBD2. The CDR3 spells CASSFSGGSTDTQYF. CDR3 sequence (DNA): TGTGCCAGCAGTTTTAGCGGGGGGAGCACAGATACGCAGTATTTT.